Listed below are T cell receptor beta chains from one sample, sequenced in a study of T cell responses to AZD1222 COVID-19 vaccine. Data came from immunoSEQ multiplex PCR; TCRdb stores just in-frame clones and leaves some out. The table has 100,000 to 130,000 clones, around 91% seen once. Sample: peripheral blood, taken on day 0 of AZD1222 vaccination. Source of these receptors: an adult in good health. CDR3s leave out the opening cysteine and the closing phenylalanine or tryptophan. Fields, in order: clone size, J gene, V gene, CDR3 protein. Not all rows give a size; the values are once, few, many and, for expanded clones, a class.

>-|TRBJ2-3|TRBV29-1
SGGPAGGTDTQY
>-|TRBJ1-1|TRBV15
ATGPANAPEAF
>few|TRBJ1-2|TRBV2
ASSEASGVFSYT
>-|TRBJ2-3|TRBV15
ATSRGTSGGADTQY
>once|TRBJ1-1|TRBV19
ASKARGDTEAF
>-|TRBJ2-7|TRBV19
ASSTSQGGSYDEQY
>-|TRBJ2-2|TRBV7-3
ASSWTGGVTGELF
>-|TRBJ1-2|TRBV10-3
AISDPGQRYGYT
>-|TRBJ2-7|TRBV4-2
ASSGDRGDEQY
>-|TRBJ1-2|TRBV5-1
ASSLGLRGHYGYT
>once|TRBJ1-6|TRBV4-1
ASSQDLWRLGNSPLH
>-|TRBJ1-4|TRBV4-2
ASSQVRVEEEKLF
>-|TRBJ2-1|TRBV19
ASSTTLAGGRYNEQF
>-|TRBJ2-7|TRBV3-1/TRBV3-2
ASSQVAGGDYEQY
>-|TRBJ1-1|TRBV27
ASSIEGGRNTEAF
>once|TRBJ2-7|TRBV28
ASSPGGRSSYEQY
>-|TRBJ1-1|TRBV14
ASSFGGGNTEAF
>-|TRBJ1-1|TRBV7-3
ASSIGGASTEAF
>-|TRBJ2-7|TRBV19
ASSQGQGSYEQY
>-|TRBJ1-1|TRBV4-3
ASSQDLWVSNTEAF
>-|TRBJ1-5|TRBV6-2/TRBV6-3
ASSKGAEGQPQH
>few|TRBJ2-7|TRBV2
ASSPTGLEQY
>-|TRBJ1-1|TRBV28
ATTDTPKKAF
>-|TRBJ2-7|TRBV5-1
ASSLGSQLMTPSYEQY
>-|TRBJ1-6|TRBV4-3
ASSQVTAGLNSPLH
>once|TRBJ2-1|TRBV4-1
ASSQGPSGGPDLGLF
>-|TRBJ1-1|TRBV5-8
ASSLYHGEGIAEAF
>-|TRBJ2-5|TRBV6-1
ASSQQETQY
>-|TRBJ2-2|TRBV5-4
ASSLGEYTGELF
>-|TRBJ1-1|TRBV6-5
ASSPRDRGTEAF
>-|TRBJ2-2|TRBV7-9
ASSSGLAGTSTGELF
>-|TRBJ2-1|TRBV7-8
ASSLGWGASEQF
>-|TRBJ2-7|TRBV7-2
ASSSLTSGGVYEQY
>-|TRBJ1-3|TRBV7-2
ASSFGLSSGNTIY
>-|TRBJ2-3|TRBV5-1
ASSFSGGSSTDTQY
>-|TRBJ1-4|TRBV5-4
ASSQNRDGEKLF
>-|TRBJ1-2|TRBV13
ASRRTGYGYT
>-|TRBJ2-3|TRBV6-5
ASSWGRVESTQY
>once|TRBJ1-5|TRBV27
ASSFGPLDQPQH
>-|TRBJ2-5|TRBV11-2
ASSLAARREETQY
>-|TRBJ1-4|TRBV5-5
ASSPPDRGREKLF
>once|TRBJ2-1|TRBV6-2/TRBV6-3
ASSYTSGTSRFYNEQF
>-|TRBJ2-7|TRBV6-6
ASTIQGALEQY
>-|TRBJ2-2|TRBV27
ASRPQGAFTGELF
>-|TRBJ1-4|TRBV5-1
ASSLDGTMEKLF
>-|TRBJ1-2|TRBV6-5
ASSPWDRGADGYT
>-|TRBJ1-4|TRBV5-1
ASSPNRQGNEKLF
>-|TRBJ2-7|TRBV6-2/TRBV6-3
ASSYLTGGSYEQY